This TCR beta chain came from a study of blood T cell repertoires in COVID-19. At the level of the study: PBMCs, B-cell-depleted T cells, or T cells provided the cDNA or gDNA that made up the material.

Germline loops: CDR1 SGHRS, CDR2 YFSETQ. With V trimmed by 1 base and J by 3 bases, 7 bases remained unmatched. The CDR3 totals 17 residues. TCRdb keeps only in-frame clones here, not all; method: immunoSEQ multiplex PCR. Of 200,000 to 250,000 clones detected, approximately 90% appear once; the ten largest clones hold around 3.5%. The sample consisted of PBMCs or T cells enriched from blood (not recorded which). The rearrangement links TRBV5-1 to TRBJ2-1; 10 bases fit TRBD2. The TCR comes from a woman aged 40 to 50 with acute COVID-19. The chain's CDR3 is CASSLFSSGGDYNEQFF. The CDR3 DNA reads as TGCGCCAGCAGCTTGTTTTCTAGCGGGGGCGACTACAATGAGCAGTTCTTC.